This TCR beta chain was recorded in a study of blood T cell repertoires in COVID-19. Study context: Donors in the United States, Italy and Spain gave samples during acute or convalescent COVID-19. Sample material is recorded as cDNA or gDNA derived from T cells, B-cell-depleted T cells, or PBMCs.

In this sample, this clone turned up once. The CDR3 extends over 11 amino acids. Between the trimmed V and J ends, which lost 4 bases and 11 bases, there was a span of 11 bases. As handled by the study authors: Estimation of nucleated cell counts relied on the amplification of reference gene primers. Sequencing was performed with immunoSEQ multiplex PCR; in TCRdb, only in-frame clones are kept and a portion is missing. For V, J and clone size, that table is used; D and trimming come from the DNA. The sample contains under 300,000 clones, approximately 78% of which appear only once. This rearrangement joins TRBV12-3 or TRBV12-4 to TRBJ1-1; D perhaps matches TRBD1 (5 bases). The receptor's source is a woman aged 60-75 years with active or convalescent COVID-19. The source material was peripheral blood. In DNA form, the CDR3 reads TGTGCCAGCAGTTCGGGGGGAAGGGCTTTCTTT. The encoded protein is CASSSGGRAFF.